These T cell receptor beta chains were read from a single sample in a study of identifying expanded T cells in peripheral blood. TCRdb keeps only in-frame clones here, not all; method: immunoSEQ multiplex PCR. The sample yields about 80,000 clones, 85% to 90% seen once. Sequenced: blood. Source of these receptors: a person between 18 and 70 years old in good health. Each CDR3 is given with its conserved first and last residue. A D gene is named only where the DNA matches it firmly. Size values are once, few and many counts, or a class for expanded clones, and some rows have none.

TRBD1 | TRBJ2-5 | TRBV2 | NA | TGTGCCAGCAGAAAGGGACAGGGTCGCCAAGAGACCCAGTACTTC | CASRKGQGRQETQYF
NA | TRBJ1-1 | TRBV15 | once | TGTGCCACCAGCAGGGCTCCCAGTGGCTCTGAAGCTTTCTTT | CATSRAPSGSEAFF
NA | TRBJ1-1 | TRBV11-2 | NA | TGTGCCAGCAGCTCAGCTAACACTGAAGCTTTCTTT | CASSSANTEAFF
TRBD1 | TRBJ1-1 | TRBV19 | NA | TGTGCCAGTAAAGGACAGGGGGACACTGAAGCTTTCTTT | CASKGQGDTEAFF
NA | TRBJ1-1 | TRBV7-9 | NA | TGTGCCAGCAGCTTCGGAAACACTGAAGCTTTCTTT | CASSFGNTEAFF
NA | TRBJ2-3 | TRBV18 | NA | TGTGCCAGCTCACCAGGTGTGACAGGCACAGATACGCAGTATTTT | CASSPGVTGTDTQYF
TRBD1 | TRBJ2-5 | TRBV5-4 | NA | TGTGCCAGCAGCCGGACAGGGGGGCAAGAGACCCAGTACTTC | CASSRTGGQETQYF
NA | TRBJ1-1 | TRBV7-6 | NA | TGTGCCAGCAGCCCTAGCCAGGGCCCTACTGAAGCTTTCTTT | CASSPSQGPTEAFF
NA | TRBJ2-7 | TRBV6-6 | NA | TGTGCCAGCAGTTCCGACAACTACGAGCAGTACTTC | CASSSDNYEQYF
TRBD1 | TRBJ1-6 | TRBV7-9 | NA | TGTGCCAGCAGCCGACGGGCAGGGGGACTAAATTCACCCCTCCACTTT | CASSRRAGGLNSPLHF
NA | TRBJ1-1 | TRBV29-1 | NA | TGCAGCGTTGAGCTAAAACTGAACACTGAAGCTTTCTTT | CSVELKLNTEAFF
NA | TRBJ2-2 | TRBV7-3 | NA | TGTGCCAGCAGCTTAACGAACACCGGGGAGCTGTTTTTT | CASSLTNTGELFF
NA | TRBJ2-6 | TRBV6-1 | NA | TGTGCCAGCAGTAACAGGGATTCTGGGGCCAACGTCCTGACTTTC | CASSNRDSGANVLTF
NA | TRBJ2-4 | TRBV19 | NA | TGTGCCAGTAGCGTAAACGGTGCTAACATTCAGTACTTC | CASSVNGANIQYF
NA | TRBJ2-5 | TRBV6-6 | once | TGTGCCATCCGAACCGGGCCCCAAGAGACCCAGTACTTC | CAIRTGPQETQYF
TRBD1 | TRBJ1-1 | TRBV7-9 | NA | TGTGCCAGCAGCTTAGCGGTCCCGGGACAGGGGCGGGGGACTGAAGCTTTCTTT | CASSLAVPGQGRGTEAFF
NA | TRBJ1-1 | TRBV6-5 | NA | TGTGCCAGCAGTTATCGGACTGGGGCAGACACTGAAGCTTTCTTT | CASSYRTGADTEAFF
NA | TRBJ2-2 | TRBV7-8 | once | TGTGCCAGCAGCTTAAGAGGGAATTCCGGGGAGCTGTTTTTT | CASSLRGNSGELFF
NA | TRBJ1-4 | TRBV11-2 | NA | TGTGCCAGCAGGCCCCCTACAACTAATGAAAAACTGTTTTTT | CASRPPTTNEKLFF
NA | TRBJ2-1 | TRBV2 | NA | TGTGCCAGCAAGGGGCGGCACTACAATGAGCAGTTCTTC | CASKGRHYNEQFF
NA | TRBJ2-3 | TRBV11-2 | few | TGTGCCAGCAGCTTTGCAACAGATACGCAGTATTTT | CASSFATDTQYF
NA | TRBJ1-5 | TRBV6-6 | NA | TGTGCCAGCAGGGGGAGCAATCAGCCCCAGCATTTT | CASRGSNQPQHF
TRBD2 | TRBJ2-1 | TRBV11-1 | NA | TGTGCCAGCAGCCCCCCGGGACTAGCGGGGTACAATGAGCAGTTCTTC | CASSPPGLAGYNEQFF
NA | TRBJ1-1 | TRBV6-1 | NA | TGTGCCAGCAGGTATCACCAGGGGCAGAACACTGAAGCTTTCTTT | CASRYHQGQNTEAFF
TRBD1 | TRBJ2-6 | TRBV28 | NA | TGTGCCAGTGGACAGGGGGCGACCAACGTCCTGACTTTC | CASGQGATNVLTF
TRBD1 | TRBJ1-1 | TRBV5-6 | NA | TGTGCCAGCAGCTTAACAGGGGGACCTGAAGCTTTCTTT | CASSLTGGPEAFF
NA | TRBJ1-1 | TRBV11-3 | NA | TGTGCCAGCAGCTTTAGCGCTACCTTGAACACTGAAGCTTTCTTT | CASSFSATLNTEAFF
TRBD2 | TRBJ2-7 | TRBV10-1 | NA | TGCGCCAGCAGTGTTGGGACTAGCGGGAGCGAGCAGTACTTC | CASSVGTSGSEQYF
NA | TRBJ1-4 | TRBV19 | once | TGTGCCAGTAGTATAACCGGAAGAGACTATGAAAAACTGTTTTTT | CASSITGRDYEKLFF
NA | TRBJ2-7 | TRBV7-8 | NA | TGTGCCAGCAGCTCGCGGCCGGGACAATTGTACGAGCAGTACTTC | CASSSRPGQLYEQYF
NA | TRBJ2-2 | TRBV2 | NA | TGTGCCAGCAGTCAACGGACGAACACCGGGGAGCTGTTTTTT | CASSQRTNTGELFF
TRBD1 | TRBJ1-4 | TRBV6-5 | NA | TGTGCCAGCAGTTACTTAGGACAGGGAAAACTGTTTTTT | CASSYLGQGKLFF
TRBD1 | TRBJ1-1 | TRBV5-1 | NA | TGCGCCAGCAGCTTGGTGGACAGGGTAAACGCTTTCTTT | CASSLVDRVNAFF
NA | TRBJ1-1 | TRBV7-3 | NA | TGTGCCAGCAGCTTACAAGGGTTGAACACTGAAGCTTTCTTT | CASSLQGLNTEAFF
NA | TRBJ2-2 | TRBV27 | NA | TGTGCCAGCAGTTTATTCGAGGGCGGGGAGCTGTTTTTT | CASSLFEGGELFF
NA | TRBJ2-3 | TRBV9 | NA | TGTGCCAGCAGCGAACGGGGAGACAGCACAGATACGCAGTATTTT | CASSERGDSTDTQYF
NA | TRBJ2-1 | TRBV5-5 | NA | TGTGCCAGCAGTTTCACAGAGCAGTTCTTC | CASSFTEQFF
NA | TRBJ2-7 | TRBV19 | NA | TGTGCCAGTAGCGAGAGGGCCCACTCAGGATACGAGCAGTACTTC | CASSERAHSGYEQYF
TRBD2 | TRBJ2-5 | TRBV7-7 | NA | TGTGCCAGCAGCTCCCTAGCGGGGCCTCAAGAGACCCAGTACTTC | CASSSLAGPQETQYF
NA | TRBJ1-2 | TRBV10-1 | few | TGCGCCAGCAGTGAGTCCGGGTCTTGGGGCTACACCTTC | CASSESGSWGYTF
TRBD2 | TRBJ2-2 | TRBV2 | once | TGTGCCAGCAGTGAAGGGGTAGCGGGAGAAGGCACCGGGGAGCTGTTTTTT | CASSEGVAGEGTGELFF
NA | TRBJ2-2 | TRBV2 | NA | TGTGCCAGCAGTGAAGCGGGGGGGAACACCGGGGAGCTGTTTTTT | CASSEAGGNTGELFF
NA | TRBJ1-4 | TRBV9 | NA | TGTGCCAGCAGCGTAGGGGGCGATGATAATGAAAAACTGTTTTTT | CASSVGGDDNEKLFF
TRBD1 | TRBJ2-7 | TRBV11-3 | NA | TGTGCCAGCAGCTTAGCAGGGGGCCTCGGGAACGAGCAGTACTTC | CASSLAGGLGNEQYF
TRBD2 | TRBJ2-3 | TRBV7-3 | once | TGTGCCAGCAGAAGGACTAGCCAAGTCACAGATACGCAGTATTTT | CASRRTSQVTDTQYF
NA | TRBJ1-2 | TRBV2 | NA | TGTGCCAGCAGTGCCGTGGCAGGGACTTGGGAAGGCTACACCTTC | CASSAVAGTWEGYTF